The present entry profiles one TCR beta chain with its context. Its antigen is still unknown. The source of the sample is a study of Graves' ophthalmopathy and Graves' hyperthyroidism. The sequenced template was RNA, covering the TCR beta CDR3 region. RT-PCR with HTBI primers came first, then second-round multiplex PCR. TCRdb called the multiplex PCR reads again in MiXCR, with one record for every CDR3 protein. Seen here are about 380,000 distinct CDR3 sequences, 15% observed once, and the top ten hold around 7%. PBMCs were isolated from a roughly 9.3 ml sample of fresh peripheral blood. Findings of the study overall: Blood also harbored most expanded thyroid clonotypes above 0.001 frequency.

This TCR came from a woman under 30 with stable Graves' hyperthyroidism. The source material was peripheral blood.

The CDR3 protein is CATSDWVSGTGGYEQYF. The CDR3 nucleotides are TGTGCCACCAGTGATTGGGTATCCGGGACAGGGGGCTACGAGCAGTACTTC. The rearrangement joins TRBV24-1 to TRBJ2-7; 11 bases match TRBD1. This CDR3 spans 17 amino acids. Germline CDR1 and CDR2: KGHDR and SFDVKD. The junction had 8 bases not matched to a gene; V was cut back by 2 bases and J by 3 bases.